A single sample gave rise to the 8 T cell receptor beta chains below, sequenced in a study of long-term antiretroviral therapy in people with HIV. Researchers ran immunoSEQ v3.0 at survey level. Using immunoSEQ multiplex PCR, the repertoire was profiled, and TCRdb retains in-frame clones only, with some absent. The repertoire includes under 45,000 clones, approximately 85% of them detected once, and 5.7% sits in the top ten. The sequences come from unsorted PBMCs, collected 3.1 years after starting antiretroviral therapy. Receptors were obtained from a woman in her fifties or sixties with HIV.

This chain uses TRBV7-3 with TRBJ2-5; 7 bases align to TRBD2. This CDR3 is 14 amino acids long. Germline V gene data show CDR1 as SGHTA and CDR2 as FQGTGA. Unmatched junction bases numbered 8, after V lost 3 bases and J lost 7 bases. CDR3 protein: CASSFGLAVGTQYF. The CDR3, as DNA: TGTGCCAGCAGCTTCGGGCTAGCGGTCGGGACCCAGTACTTC.

The chain employs TRBV7-9 and TRBJ2-3; no definite D call. Germline V CDR1 and CDR2: SEHNR, FQNEAQ (reference sequence). This CDR3 has 16 amino acids. Deletions cut 3 bases from V and 3 bases from J, with 16 bases between. The CDR3, as DNA: TGTGCCAGCAGCTTGTCAGTACGGCAGGTAACAGATACGCAGTATTTT. As protein: CASSLSVRQVTDTQYF. Looking up the rest from reference TRBV7-9 and TRBJ2-3 gives the full variable domain: DTGVSQNPRHKITKRGQNVTFRCDPISEHNRLYWYRQTLGQGPEFLTYFQNEAQLEKSRLLSDRFSAERPKGSFSTLEIQRTEQGDSAMYLCASSLSVRQVTDTQYFGPGTRLTVL.

The chain uses TRBV30 and TRBJ1-1, with TRBD1 matching over 7 bases. Germline CDR1 is GTSNPN and CDR2 is SVGIG (reference sequence). This CDR3 region has 15 residues. V dropped 1 base and J dropped 6; count of bases not matched to a gene: 11. The CDR3 nucleotides read TGTGCCTGGAGTGATAATGACAGGGCCCCCCCTGAAGCTTTCTTT. Its protein is CAWSDNDRAPPEAFF. The full variable domain, in which reference TRBV30 and TRBJ1-1 provide the parts outside the CDR3, is SQTIHQWPATLVQPVGSPLSLECTVEGTSNPNLYWYRQAAGRGLQLLFYSVGIGQISSEVPQNLSASRPQDRQFILSSKKLLLSDSGFYLCAWSDNDRAPPEAFFGQGTRLTVV.

This clone showed up just a few times. The V and J genes are TRBV2 and TRBJ1-5; 11 bases are a match to TRBD1. The V gene end was trimmed by 5 bases and the J gene end by 4 bases; junction bases not matched to a gene: 1. Germline CDR1 is SNHLY and CDR2 is FYNNEI. The length of the CDR3 is 14 residues. The CDR3 nucleotides read TGTGCCAGCAGTTGGGACAGGGGGAATCAGCCCCAGCATTTT. This codes for CASSWDRGNQPQHF.

This clone was picked up one time. The chain recombines TRBV5-1 with TRBJ1-1, with 7 bases fitting TRBD1. V gave up 1 base and J gave up 3 bases; unmatched junction bases: 0. This CDR3 spans 13 amino acids. In germline, CDR1 is SGHRS, CDR2 YFSETQ. DNA of the CDR3: TGCGCCAGCAGCTTGACAGGGGACACTGAAGCTTTCTTT. Its protein product is CASSLTGDTEAFF.

The chain has TRBV6-1 and TRBJ1-3; unclear D gene. The CDR3 is made up of 17 amino acids. Germline V CDR1 and CDR2: MNHNS, SASEGT. V was shortened by 2 bases and J by 3 bases, with 17 bases between the two germline ends. CDR3 in DNA: TGTGCCAGCAGTGAACGGAGGTGGGGAAGGGTTGGAAACACCATATATTTT. Translation gives CASSERRWGRVGNTIYF.

The gene calls are TRBV5-4 and TRBJ2-5; 8 bases fit TRBD2. Germline assignment: CDR1 SGHNT and CDR2 YYREEE (reference sequence). Trimming cost V 4 bases and J 7 bases; bases outside gene matches: 6. The CDR3 has 13 residues. This CDR3 is CASSPGLEGTQYF. The CDR3 region has the DNA TGTGCCAGCAGCCCGGGACTAGAGGGGACCCAGTACTTC.

The chain carries TRBV6-6 and TRBJ2-2, with 7 bases lining up with TRBD2. The CDR3 loop spans 16 amino acids. In germline, CDR1 is MNHNY, CDR2 SVGAGI (reference sequence). With 0 bases clipped from V and 3 bases from J, the junction kept 4 bases outside the gene matches. The CDR3 is CASSYSPGGHTGELFF. The CDR3 DNA reads as TGTGCCAGCAGTTACTCGCCGGGGGGTCACACCGGGGAGCTGTTTTTT.